A single TCR beta chain is shown here with its context. The data are from a study of control samples from healthy donors and cancer patients. The germline CDR1 and CDR2 sequences are LNHDA and SQIVND (reference sequence). The CDR3 spans 13 residues. Trimming pared 6 bases from V and 0 bases from J, leaving 5 bases between. TCRdb's copy holds only in-frame clones and misses some; the assay was immunoSEQ multiplex PCR. This table holds approximately 220,000 clones, around 94% found once. The chain links TRBV19 to TRBJ2-2, with D unresolved. Sequencing was carried out using blood. The source of this sequence is a man between 45 and 60 years old in good health. Written as DNA, the CDR3 is TGTGCCAGTAGGGGCACGAACACCGGGGAGCTGTTTTTT. Encoded protein: CASRGTNTGELFF.